Each of the 30 T cell receptor beta chains below was sequenced from the same sample in a study of T cell responses to AZD1222 COVID-19 vaccine. Generated by immunoSEQ multiplex PCR, the TCRdb table keeps only in-frame clones and is missing some. This sample has 120,000 or so clones; about 81% occur once, and the top ten carry 4% to 5%. Sequencing was performed on peripheral blood, taken on day 0 of AZD1222 vaccination. These receptors were taken from an adult in good health.

This clone has just one count. The chain carries TRBV19 and TRBJ1-6; 7 nucleotides line up with TRBD1. Per germline, CDR1 LNHDA and CDR2 SQIVND (reference sequence). Losses at the gene ends were 5 bases for V and 8 bases for J; bases not matched to a gene: 3. There are 13 residues in the CDR3. The CDR3 DNA sequence: TGTGCCAGTAGTTGGGACAGCTATTCACCCCTCCACTTT. Protein product: CASSWDSYSPLHF. Variable domain in full (rest from reference TRBV19 and TRBJ1-6): DGGITQSPKYLFRKEGQNVTLSCEQNLNHDAMYWYRQDPGQGLRLIYYSQIVNDFQKGDIAEGYSVSREKKESFPLTVTSAQKNPTAFYLCASSWDSYSPLHFGNGTRLTVT.

This clone was recorded a few times. V gene TRBV5-4 combines with J gene TRBJ2-4; a weak D match, TRBD1 (6 bases). This CDR3 has 15 amino acids. Trimming removed 5 bases at V and 2 bases at J, with 14 bases between. Looked up from germline, CDR1 is SGHNT and CDR2 is YYREEE (reference sequence). CDR3 sequence (DNA): TGTGCCAGCAGTTGGTCCGGGACAACCAAAAACATTCAGTACTTC. This codes for CASSWSGTTKNIQYF.

J is TRBJ1-4 and V is TRBV7-9; the D is unclear. CDR1 is SEHNR, CDR2 FQNEAQ, per germline (reference sequence). The CDR3 is 15 residues long. V lost 3 bases and J lost 7, with 15 bases in between. CDR3 nucleotides: TGTGCCAGCAGCTTGATGGATGGGATAGGTGAAAAACTGTTTTTT. Encoded protein: CASSLMDGIGEKLFF.

The genes are TRBV24-1 and TRBJ2-7, with 8 bases that match TRBD1. V dropped 10 bases and J dropped 7; count of bases not matched to a gene: 5. This CDR3 contains 11 residues. Germline CDR1 and CDR2: KGHDR and SFDVKD. The CDR3 DNA is TGTGCCACAAGCAGGGGGCAGGAGCAGTACTTC. This codes for CATSRGQEQYF.

The chain has TRBV5-4 and TRBJ2-7, with D uncertain. V lost 2 bases to trimming and J lost 2 bases, with 11 bases between them. Germline-derived CDR1 and CDR2 are SGHNT and YYREEE (reference sequence). CDR3 length equals 14 residues. CDR3 in amino acids: CASSFFSGAYEQYF. CDR3 sequence (DNA): TGTGCCAGCAGCTTTTTCTCTGGAGCCTACGAGCAGTACTTC.

V gene TRBV6-2 or TRBV6-3 combines with J gene TRBJ2-7; TRBD2 might be the D (6 bases). The germline V and J ends were trimmed by 5 bases and 5 bases, with 16 bases remaining between them. CDR1 is MNHEY, CDR2 SVGEGT, per germline. The CDR3 covers 14 residues. The CDR3 loop reads CASSTGRGIHEQYF. Here the CDR3 DNA reads TGTGCCAGCAGTACGGGGCGGGGTATACACGAGCAGTACTTC.

The gene calls are TRBV24-1 and TRBJ1-2, with D possibly TRBD1 on 5 matching bases. Germline V gives CDR1 KGHDR, CDR2 SFDVKD. The length of the CDR3 is 14 residues. The V and J ends lost 3 bases and 3 bases respectively, with 10 bases between them. This CDR3 reads CATSDPAGYYGYTF. In DNA form, the CDR3 reads TGTGCCACCAGTGATCCCGCAGGGTACTATGGCTACACCTTC.

This clone turned up a few times. V and J are TRBV19 and TRBJ1-2, with a tentative D call TRBD1 (6 bases). The CDR3 sequence is 16 residues long. V was trimmed by 6 bases and J by 5 bases, leaving 22 bases between them. CDR1 and CDR2 from the germline V gene are LNHDA and SQIVND (reference sequence). CDR3 residues: CASSLFLSKQGYGYTF. In DNA form, the CDR3 reads TGTGCCAGTAGCTTATTCCTCTCGAAACAGGGATATGGCTACACCTTC.

The chain links TRBV28 to TRBJ1-5; D remains ambiguous. CDR3 size: 15 residues. Germline V gene lookup returns CDR1 MDHEN and CDR2 SYDVKM. With 3 bases removed from V and 3 bases from J, the gap between germline ends came to 12 bases. In DNA form, the CDR3 reads TGTGCCAGCAGTTTCCCGGGCCGGCTCAATCAGCCCCAGCATTTT. Translating it yields CASSFPGRLNQPQHF.

J is TRBJ1-4 and V is TRBV28; possible D gene TRBD1, 5 bases. Trimming took 5 bases from V and 8 from J, leaving 9 bases between them. This CDR3 region has 12 residues. Germline lookup yields CDR1 MDHEN and CDR2 SYDVKM. Written as DNA, the CDR3 is TGTGCCAGCAGTCTAAGGGACGAAAAACTGTTTTTT. It yields the protein CASSLRDEKLFF.

The chain couples TRBV7-8 to TRBJ2-4; 7 bases map to TRBD1. There are 14 residues in the CDR3. J was trimmed by 3 bases and V by 8 bases; bases with no gene match: 7. Per germline, CDR1 SGHVS and CDR2 FQNEAQ. CDR3: CASAPGTDKNIQYF. In DNA form, the CDR3 reads TGTGCCAGCGCCCCCGGGACAGACAAAAACATTCAGTACTTC.

The chain recombines TRBV6-2 or TRBV6-3 with TRBJ2-6; TRBD1 matches 7 bases. Looked up from germline, CDR1 is MNHEY and CDR2 is SVGEGT. This CDR3 contains 17 residues. After removal of 5 bases from V and 3 bases from J, the junction contained 10 bases not matched to a gene. The CDR3 DNA follows: TGTGCCAGCAGTGCGGACAGGCCCTGGGGTGGGGCCAACGTCCTGACTTTC. Translated, it gives CASSADRPWGGANVLTF.

CDR3 DNA sequence: TGCGCCAGCAGCCAAGTTATAGGGACAGGGGGTCAGCCCCAGCATTTT. Translation gives CASSQVIGTGGQPQHF. This chain uses TRBV4-1 with TRBJ1-5, with 11 bases fitting TRBD1. CDR3 length: 16 residues. Trimming took 1 base from V and 6 from J; bases not matched to a gene: 5. CDR1 is MGHRA, CDR2 YSYEKL, per germline.

The chain combines TRBV3-1 (or the pseudogene TRBV3-2) with TRBJ1-6; 7 positions agree with TRBD1. Germline V gene lookup returns CDR1 LGHDT and CDR2 YNNKEL (reference sequence). Trimming took 4 bases from V and 8 from J; bases not matched to a gene: 8. The CDR3 is 15 amino acids. The DNA for the CDR3 is TGTGCCAGCAGCCCACCGGGACAGCGAGATTCACCCCTCCACTTT. Translating it yields CASSPPGQRDSPLHF.

This clone was counted between two and nine times. This chain links TRBV24-1 with TRBJ1-1, with D possibly TRBD1 on 5 matching bases. Trimming removed 9 bases at V and 5 bases at J, with 15 bases between. Germline V gene data show CDR1 as KGHDR and CDR2 as SFDVKD. The CDR3 is 13 residues long. The CDR3 sequence: CATLDSSRTEAFF. In nucleotides, the CDR3 is TGTGCCACCTTAGACAGTTCGAGGACTGAAGCTTTCTTT.

J is TRBJ2-3 and V is TRBV7-2; 7 bases line up with TRBD2. The CDR3 runs 15 residues. The ends lost 5 bases at V and 2 bases at J; junction bases unmatched: 7. Germline CDR1 SGHTA, CDR2 FQGNSA. The CDR3 nucleotides read TGTGCCAGCAGCCCTAGCGGATTAAACACAGATACGCAGTATTTT. Its translation is CASSPSGLNTDTQYF.

This clone was counted between two and nine times. V usage is TRBV9 and J usage is TRBJ2-2, with D unresolved. V shed 0 bases and J shed 3 bases, with 0 bases lying between them. CDR3 length: 12 residues. Per germline, CDR1 SGDLS and CDR2 YYNGEE. The DNA for the CDR3 is TGTGCCAGCAGCGTAGACACCGGGGAGCTGTTTTTT. Its protein is CASSVDTGELFF.

V is TRBV29-1 and J is TRBJ2-7; TRBD2 matches at 14 bases. CDR3 length equals 14 residues. CDR1 is SQVTM and CDR2 is ANQGSEA in the germline V gene. V lost 6 bases to trimming and J lost 6 bases; unmatched junction nucleotides: 7. The CDR3 region is CSVPGTSGSSEQYF. CDR3 in DNA: TGCAGCGTCCCAGGGACTAGCGGGAGTTCCGAGCAGTACTTC.

The chain employs TRBV5-1 and TRBJ1-2; 8 nucleotides agree with TRBD1. J lost 7 bases, V lost 4 bases, and 6 bases had no gene match. In germline, CDR1 is SGHRS, CDR2 YFSETQ. This CDR3 is built from 13 residues. CDR3 amino acids: CASSPAGGVGYTF. CDR3 in DNA: TGCGCCAGCAGCCCGGCAGGGGGCGTTGGCTACACCTTC. Complete variable domain (other parts from reference TRBV5-1 and TRBJ1-2): KAGVTQTPRYLIKTRGQQVTLSCSPISGHRSVSWYQQTPGQGLQFLFEYFSETQRNKGNFPGRFSGRQFSNSRSEMNVSTLELGDSALYLCASSPAGGVGYTFGSGTRLTVV.

This chain joins TRBV5-1 and TRBJ1-6; TRBD1 might be the D (5 bases). This CDR3 is built from 11 residues. Germline V gives CDR1 SGHRS, CDR2 YFSETQ. The germline V and J ends were trimmed by 8 bases and 9 bases, with 9 bases remaining between them. The CDR3 sequence: CASRQGSPLHF. Here the CDR3 DNA reads TGCGCCAGTCGTCAGGGTTCACCCCTCCACTTT.

This chain uses TRBV2 with TRBJ1-2; D gene ambiguous. The CDR3 runs 16 residues. V lost 1 base and J 7 bases, leaving 19 bases between the germline ends. In germline, CDR1 is SNHLY, CDR2 FYNNEI. For the CDR3, the DNA is TGTGCCAGCAGTGAAGGGGGTCATCCCTCCCGGATTGGCTACACCTTC. It encodes CASSEGGHPSRIGYTF. Looking up the rest from reference TRBV2 and TRBJ1-2 gives the full variable domain: EPEVTQTPSHQVTQMGQEVILRCVPISNHLYFYWYRQILGQKVEFLVSFYNNEISEKSEIFDDQFSVERPDGSNFTLKIRSTKLEDSAMYFCASSEGGHPSRIGYTFGSGTRLTVV.

V and J are TRBV7-9 and TRBJ2-5, with D perhaps matching TRBD1 or TRBD2 (5 bases each). This CDR3 has 15 amino acids. V was shortened by 5 bases and J by 1 base, with 14 bases between the two germline ends. Germline CDR1 reads SEHNR; CDR2 reads FQNEAQ (reference sequence). The CDR3 DNA sequence: TGTGCCAGCAGCCTCGGGACGGCCTTCCAAGAGACCCAGTACTTC. Translated, it gives CASSLGTAFQETQYF.

This clone was recorded only once. V usage is TRBV2 and J usage is TRBJ1-6, with TRBD1 matching over 7 bases. Germline V gene sequence: CDR1 SNHLY, CDR2 FYNNEI. The CDR3 consists of 14 residues. J gave up 6 bases and V 6 bases, and 5 bases lay outside the gene matches. The CDR3, as DNA: TGTGCCAGCAGGGAGACAGGGCCTAATTCACCCCTCCACTTT. It specifies CASRETGPNSPLHF.

The J gene is TRBJ1-3, the V gene TRBV2; D is ambiguous. The CDR3 is 13 residues long. Germline CDR1 and CDR2: SNHLY and FYNNEI. Trimming left V 4 bases short and J 4 bases short, with 8 bases between. The CDR3 protein is CASSVQKGNTIYF. CDR3 coding DNA: TGTGCCAGCAGTGTTCAAAAGGGAAACACCATATATTTT.

The table lists this clone with a few counts. The DNA of the CDR3 is TGTGCCAGCAGTGCACAGGGTCGATACCAGCCCCAGCATTTT. As protein: CASSAQGRYQPQHF. This chain links TRBV27 with TRBJ1-5; possibly TRBD1 for D (6 bases). CDR3 length: 14 residues. CDR1 is MNHEY and CDR2 is SMNVEV in the germline V gene (reference sequence). V shed 5 bases and J shed 7 bases, with 15 bases lying between them.

J is TRBJ2-4 and V is TRBV4-3; no definite D call. The CDR3 loop spans 17 amino acids. The germline CDR1 and CDR2 sequences are LGHNA and YSLEER. With 1 base removed from V and 0 bases from J, the gap between germline ends came to 13 bases. The CDR3 sequence is CASSQVGAAIAKNIQYF. The CDR3 region has the DNA TGCGCCAGCAGCCAAGTTGGTGCGGCCATAGCCAAAAACATTCAGTACTTC.

This clone has only one observation. The gene calls are TRBV10-3 and TRBJ2-3; D tentatively reads TRBD1 or TRBD2 (6 bases each). CDR1 ENHRY and CDR2 SYGVKD come from the germline V gene. Trimming took off 7 bases at V and 2 bases at J, with 13 bases between the two ends. The CDR3 is 14 residues long. The CDR3 region is CAINPRGPTDTQYF. The CDR3 nucleotides read TGTGCCATCAACCCCCGGGGGCCCACAGATACGCAGTATTTT.

The rearrangement links TRBV28 to TRBJ1-1; D not certain. V lost 3 bases and J 3 bases, leaving 5 bases between the germline ends. Germline V gives CDR1 MDHEN, CDR2 SYDVKM. This CDR3 spans 12 amino acids. The CDR3 coding sequence is TGTGCCAGCAGTTTGATTTACACTGAAGCTTTCTTT. This codes for CASSLIYTEAFF.

The gene calls are TRBV5-4 and TRBJ1-1; tentative D call: TRBD1 (5 bases). Trimming removed 4 bases at V and 3 bases at J, with 10 bases between. Germline CDR1 and CDR2: SGHNT and YYREEE (reference sequence). This CDR3 is built from 13 residues. CDR3 coding DNA: TGTGCCAGCAGCGACCGACAGTACACTGAAGCTTTCTTT. This codes for CASSDRQYTEAFF.

This clone rates as medium-sized (0.01 to 0.1%). CDR3 sequence: CASSLDSGQYNEQFF. The DNA of the CDR3 is TGTGCCAGCAGCTTGGATTCGGGACAATACAATGAGCAGTTCTTC. The rearrangement uses TRBV7-2 and TRBJ2-1, with a weak D call TRBD1 (6 bases). Trimming cost V 3 bases and J 4 bases, with 13 bases left between them. Germline assignment: CDR1 SGHTA and CDR2 FQGNSA. The CDR3 runs 15 residues.